This T cell receptor (beta chain) comes out of a study of OX40 agonist ivuxolimab in advanced cancers. Study summary: Patients were treated with ivuxolimab, an agonistic anti-OX40 (CD134) antibody. Ivuxolimab doses were 0.01, 0.1, 0.3, 1.5, 3 or 10 mg/kg every 2 weeks. Study conclusions and caveats: Among the lowest peripheral clonal expansion occurred in 0.1-3.0 mg/kg partial responders. Clonal expansion by week 6 occurred in CD4+ and CD8+ blood T cells (at 0.1 to 3.0 mg/kg).

Comments on this clone: Its target is not known.

TCRdb keeps only in-frame clones here, not all; method: immunoSEQ multiplex PCR. The sample holds some 86,000 clones, 91% seen once. The TCR originated in an adult with an advanced solid tumor such as melanoma, head and neck, liver or kidney cancer. The starting material was CD4+ or CD8+ T cells sorted from blood, obtained in a trial of the OX40 agonist ivuxolimab.

The CDR3 DNA is TGTGCCAGCAGTCCCCCCCGTGAGGGGACCCAGTACTTC. Translating gives CASSPPREGTQYF. This chain links TRBV28 with TRBJ2-5; maybe TRBD2 (5 bases). This CDR3 has 13 amino acids. CDR1 is MDHEN and CDR2 is SYDVKM in the germline V gene. Trimming left V 5 bases short and J 7 bases short, with 14 bases between.